This T cell receptor beta chain was found in a study of monozygotic twins with inflammatory bowel disease (dated by TCRdb to about 2019). For the wider study: A total of about 28 monozygotic twin pairs were included in the full study, comprising nine German pairs (four IBD-concordant, five IBD-discordant) and 19 IBD-discordant Danish pairs. The search for disease-associated traits relied mainly on comparing IBD patients with their genetically identical healthy co-twins within discordant pairs. Each individual had, on average, about 151 000 unique TCRalpha sequences and 181 000 unique TCRbeta sequences available for analysis.

An approximately 2.6 ml peripheral blood sample was drawn into PAXgene tubes per donor and stored at -80°C. Without T cell sorting, total RNA was isolated from whole blood using the PAXgene blood miRNA kit on an automated QIAcube. Peripheral blood from monozygotic twin pairs concordant or discordant for inflammatory bowel disease was subjected to deep TCRalpha and TCRbeta repertoire profiling with unique molecular barcoding. Smoking habits were recorded for all twin pairs, with individuals classified as current, former or never smokers. The germline V gene (reference sequence) provides CDR1 MNHEY and CDR2 SMNVEV. Inclusive of the bounding cysteine and phenylalanine, the CDR3 is 14 residues long. No DNA is listed. What the study reported, not specific to this receptor: The results gave no support for a single strong signal or clonotype linked to IBD. TCRbeta repertoire diversity, by inverse Simpson index, was decreased in IBD patients compared with their healthy co-twins. Repertoire similarity did not differ between concordant and discordant twins, possibly due to limited statistical power. Background noise and inter-individual variability may have been introduced into the repertoires by the differing immunosuppressive treatments among patients. The analysis was unable to tell apart different T cell subtypes. IBD patients shared fewer clonotypes with other individuals than healthy twins did, most markedly in patients showing signs of disease activity.

Remarks on this clonotype: The antigen it binds to is not known.

Receptor libraries were prepared by 5' RACE. Each TCR library was prepared from about 3.5 ug of total RNA. For each sample, cDNA synthesis with SMARTScribe reverse transcriptase was split into eight separate reactions. During cDNA synthesis, template switching was used to introduce unique molecular identifiers that contained a 6-nucleotide sample barcode. Two nested PCRs of around 16 and 10 cycles amplified the TCRalpha and TCRbeta cDNA, and bead purification followed each PCR. Before amplification, the cDNA was treated with uracil DNA-glycosylase and purified using the QIAquick PCR purification kit. The second PCR was the step at which Illumina TruSeq-compatible adapters and sample-specific barcodes were added. Library quality and concentration were assessed using TapeStation and Qubit, and roughly 5.5 ng of each library was pooled. Sequencing of pooled libraries was carried out on an Illumina HiSeq2500 single-index Rapid Run using 2 x 100 bp reads and custom sequencing primers. On the authors' methods: MiGEC version 1.2.6 was used for UMI-based consensus assembly to correct PCR and sequencing errors. MiXCR version 2.1.1 handled V(D)J alignment, clonotype assembly and CDR3 extraction. To normalise gene usage, clonotype sharing and MAIT/NKT TCR abundance, the top 1000, 10 000 and 20 000 clonotypes in each sample were analysed. Diversity was computed as the inverse Simpson index with the vegan R package after downsampling to 27 000 UMIs. Paired Mann-Whitney U tests were applied to discordant twin pairs, with Benjamini-Hochberg correction for multiple testing. TCRdb reprocessed the reads, and each CDR3 protein sequence is entered once, without DNA. In this record, the V and J calls reflect TCRdb's handling and not the investigators' own analysis. The table for this sample lists roughly 150,000 distinct CDR3 sequences. The top ten constitute roughly 1.2% of the sample.

Sequences were obtained from blood. Recombination linked TRBV27 to TRBJ1-1. The clonotype was recovered from a human donor with ulcerative colitis or Crohn's disease, or a healthy co-twin of an affected twin (not recorded which). The CDR3 loop reads CASSVGGLSTEAFF.